The 14 T cell receptor beta chains below all came from one sample that was sequenced in a study of T cell repertoires in ileal Crohn's disease. The sample's time point: proximal margin of the surgical specimen (macroscopically non-inflamed). The assay was immunoSEQ multiplex PCR, and TCRdb's table has in-frame clones only and misses some. This sample yields 7,500 or so clones, of which 75% to 85% are seen a single time; roughly 28% belongs to the top ten. The sequencing input was ileal tissue. The source of these receptors is an adult with Crohn's disease.

This clone was observed a few times. The chain carries TRBV6-1 and TRBJ2-1; no reliable D call. Germline CDR1 and CDR2: MNHNS and SASEGT. Trimming cost V 7 bases and J 3 bases, with 13 bases left between them. The CDR3 is made up of 14 amino acids. Written as DNA, the CDR3 is TGTGCCAGCATTCTGACCGCCTACTACAATGAGCAGTTCTTC. Translated: CASILTAYYNEQFF.

This clone has just a few counts. The chain is built from TRBV19 and TRBJ2-7; 8 bases are shared with TRBD1. The CDR3 has 15 amino acids. Germline CDR1 reads LNHDA; CDR2 reads SQIVND (reference sequence). With 1 base clipped from V and 6 bases from J, the junction kept 8 bases outside the gene matches. The CDR3 nucleotides read TGTGCCAGTAGTATAGCCGGGACAGGACCCTTCGAGCAGTACTTC. Amino acid sequence: CASSIAGTGPFEQYF.

V usage is TRBV2 and J usage is TRBJ1-4, with no clear D. CDR1 and CDR2 (germline): SNHLY, FYNNEI. CDR3 length: 13 amino acids. V gave up 2 bases and J gave up 11 bases, with 12 bases separating them. CDR3 coding DNA: TGTGCCAGCAGTGAAAACCGGAAGACTAAACTGTTTTTT. Translating it yields CASSENRKTKLFF.

This chain connects TRBV5-6 to TRBJ2-3, with TRBD1 as a possible D gene (6 bases). V was clipped by 5 bases and J by 6 bases, with 19 bases between them. The length of the CDR3 is 15 residues. Germline V gene lookup returns CDR1 SGHDT and CDR2 YYEEEE. CDR3 in amino acids: CASSSKTGWLDTQYF. The CDR3 nucleotides are TGTGCCAGCAGTTCCAAAACAGGGTGGTTGGATACGCAGTATTTT.

V and J are TRBV7-8 and TRBJ2-1; D call uncertain. The CDR3 has 14 residues. Germline lookup yields CDR1 SGHVS and CDR2 FQNEAQ. Trimming shortened V by 4 bases and J by 3 bases, and 10 bases separated the two germline ends. The CDR3 reads CASSSATNYNEQFF. Here the CDR3 DNA reads TGTGCCAGCAGCTCCGCGACCAACTACAATGAGCAGTTCTTC.

The gene calls are TRBV14 and TRBJ2-6; D call uncertain. V gave up 0 bases and J gave up 1 base, with 19 bases separating them. The CDR3 length is 20 residues. Germline V gene sequence: CDR1 SGHDN, CDR2 FVKESK. The CDR3 sequence: CASSQESPDRSPSGANVLTF. CDR3 nucleotides: TGTGCCAGCAGCCAAGAATCCCCGGACCGTTCCCCGTCTGGGGCCAACGTCCTGACTTTC.

The rearrangement uses TRBV4-1 and TRBJ1-4; D may be TRBD1 (6 bases). This CDR3 is built from 13 residues. Per germline, CDR1 MGHRA and CDR2 YSYEKL. The V and J ends lost 3 bases and 8 bases respectively, with 10 bases between them. In nucleotides, the CDR3 is TGCGCCAGCAGCCAGGTCCAGGGGGAAAAACTGTTTTTT. The encoded protein is CASSQVQGEKLFF.

The rearrangement links TRBV2 to TRBJ2-1; D is ambiguous. The CDR3 has 13 residues. The V end was cut by 7 bases, the J end by 8 bases, with 15 bases between. Germline-derived CDR1 and CDR2 are SNHLY and FYNNEI. The CDR3 is CASTTWANYEQFF. The CDR3 DNA reads as TGTGCCAGCACCACTTGGGCGAACTATGAGCAGTTCTTC.

This chain connects TRBV5-5 to TRBJ1-2; the D gene is possibly TRBD1 (5 bases). The length of the CDR3 is 15 residues. V lost 4 bases, J lost 3 bases, and 16 bases lay in between. The germline gives CDR1 SGHKS, CDR2 YYEKEE (reference sequence). CDR3 sequence (DNA): TGTGCCAGCAGCCCGGGACTCCAAAAGGACTATGGCTACACCTTC. Protein: CASSPGLQKDYGYTF.

The CDR3 nucleotides are TGTGCCAGCAGCCCGTGGACAGATCGGCCAGAAGCTTTCTTT. Encoded protein: CASSPWTDRPEAFF. This chain connects TRBV13 to TRBJ1-1, with a possible D match to TRBD1 (6 bases). From germline, CDR1 is PRHDT and CDR2 FYEKMQ (reference sequence). There are 14 residues in the CDR3. The V end lost 5 bases, the J end lost 8 bases, and 18 bases lay between the germline ends.

A single count supports this clone. This rearrangement joins TRBV18 to TRBJ1-1; the D gene is possibly TRBD1 (5 bases). V gave up 2 bases and J gave up 0 bases, with 16 bases separating them. CDR3 length equals 17 residues. In germline, CDR1 is KGHSH, CDR2 LQKENI. The CDR3 coding sequence is TGTGCCAGCTCACCAATCAGACAGCGAACAATGAACACTGAAGCTTTCTTT. As protein: CASSPIRQRTMNTEAFF.

The chain couples TRBV5-1 to TRBJ2-2; D possibly uses TRBD1 or TRBD2 (6 bases each). Trimming removed 6 bases from V and 5 bases from J, with 11 bases in between. Germline V gene sequence: CDR1 SGHRS, CDR2 YFSETQ. The CDR3 contains 13 residues. CDR3 DNA: TGCGCCAGCAACAGGGCGGGAACCGGGGAGCTGTTTTTT. Translation: CASNRAGTGELFF.

The chain uses TRBV29-1 and TRBJ2-7; 7 bases agree with TRBD1. The CDR3 is 12 residues long. Germline CDR1 is SQVTM and CDR2 is ANQGSEA. The V and J ends lost 0 bases and 5 bases, in that order; junction bases with no gene match: 1. DNA of the CDR3: TGCAGCGTTGAAGATGGGACAGACGAGCAGTACTTC. Protein: CSVEDGTDEQYF.

V and J are TRBV28 and TRBJ2-4; no firm D call. Trimming pared 3 bases from V and 4 bases from J, leaving 13 bases between. The CDR3 is made up of 15 amino acids. Germline CDR1 is MDHEN and CDR2 is SYDVKM. CDR3 bases: TGTGCCAGCAGTTTTGGAGACCAGGCGAAAAACATTCAGTACTTC. Its protein is CASSFGDQAKNIQYF.